Below are 14 T cell receptor beta chains sequenced from a single sample in a study of blood T cells in healthy people across ages. The authors ran a second PCR of 7 to 11 cycles using a sample-barcoded 5' primer and a J-beta primer mix. TCRdb used MiXCR to reprocess the 5' RACE reads, holding one entry per CDR3 protein. Here the sample spans 710,000 or so distinct CDR3 sequences, 22% being singletons. Sequenced input: blood. These receptors all stem from an older man in good health.

The chain is built from TRBV18 and TRBJ2-5, with 7 bases that match TRBD2. V was pared by 3 bases and J by 3 bases, with 7 bases of the junction left unmatched. CDR1 and CDR2 (germline): KGHSH, LQKENI. CDR3 length: 15 residues. The DNA for the CDR3 is TGTGCCAGCTCACCGATAGCGGGCGGGGAAGAGACCCAGTACTTC. Translating gives CASSPIAGGEETQYF.

V gene TRBV5-5 combines with J gene TRBJ2-1, with a possible D match to TRBD1 (6 bases). CDR1 and CDR2 (germline): SGHKS, YYEKEE (reference sequence). This CDR3 comprises 15 residues. With 4 bases removed from V and 4 bases from J, the gap between germline ends came to 15 bases. CDR3 amino acids: CASSATGTPYNEQFF. The DNA of the CDR3 is TGTGCCAGCAGCGCGACCGGGACACCATACAATGAGCAGTTCTTC.

J is TRBJ1-1 and V is TRBV7-2; the D is unclear. V lost 1 base to trimming and J lost 3 bases, with 12 bases between them. The CDR3 has 15 amino acids. Germline CDR1 SGHTA, CDR2 FQGNSA. CDR3 nucleotide sequence: TGTGCCAGCAGCTTAGGGCTGGGAATCGACACTGAAGCTTTCTTT. Translating gives CASSLGLGIDTEAFF.

The V gene is TRBV29-1, the J gene TRBJ2-7; no definite D call. The CDR3 runs to 14 residues. CDR1 and CDR2 from the germline V gene are SQVTM and ANQGSEA. Trimming pared 4 bases from V and 6 bases from J, leaving 19 bases between. The CDR3 loop is CSVAQLQKTSEQYF. Written as DNA, the CDR3 is TGCAGCGTTGCCCAGCTACAGAAGACCTCCGAGCAGTACTTC.

This clonotype has a handful of counts. The chain combines TRBV27 with TRBJ1-2; D not certain. The CDR3 consists of 15 residues. The germline CDR1 and CDR2 sequences are MNHEY and SMNVEV (reference sequence). V was trimmed by 0 bases and J by 2 bases, leaving 10 bases between them. The CDR3 coding sequence is TGTGCCAGCAGTTTATCGCGGTCGGGGAACTATGGCTACACCTTC. Translating it yields CASSLSRSGNYGYTF.

The J gene is TRBJ2-1, the V gene TRBV20-1, with 9 bases matching TRBD2. The V segment lost 3 bases and the J segment 8 bases; nucleotides outside the gene matches: 8. The CDR3 contains 14 residues. Germline loops: CDR1 DFQATT, CDR2 SNEGSKA (reference sequence). CDR3 sequence reads: CSARRLAGNDEQFF. The CDR3 nucleotides are TGCAGTGCTAGGAGGCTAGCGGGGAACGATGAGCAGTTCTTC.

The chain carries TRBV30 and TRBJ2-3; D is uncertain. Deletions cut 7 bases from V and 3 bases from J, with 17 bases between. The CDR3 runs to 14 residues. In germline, CDR1 is GTSNPN, CDR2 SVGIG (reference sequence). CDR3 sequence (DNA): TGTGCCTCTGTATCAGGAGTGGGGACAGATACGCAGTATTTT. As protein: CASVSGVGTDTQYF.

The rearrangement uses TRBV20-1 and TRBJ2-1; D tentatively reads TRBD1 or TRBD2 (5 bases each). The CDR3 extends over 14 amino acids. Trimming left V 3 bases short and J 0 bases short, with 9 bases between. Germline V CDR1 and CDR2: DFQATT, SNEGSKA (reference sequence). This CDR3 is CSASEGSSYNEQFF. In nucleotides, the CDR3 is TGCAGTGCTAGTGAGGGGAGCTCCTACAATGAGCAGTTCTTC.

This chain joins TRBV20-1 and TRBJ2-7; D is undetermined. Germline lookup yields CDR1 DFQATT and CDR2 SNEGSKA (reference sequence). Trimming left V 0 bases short and J 7 bases short, with 13 bases between. The CDR3 extends over 13 amino acids. As DNA, the CDR3 is TGCAGTGCTAGAGAAATGTTATGGAGTGAGCAGTACTTC. Its protein product is CSAREMLWSEQYF.

This clonotype was recorded a few times. The chain couples TRBV2 to TRBJ1-4; a weak D match, TRBD1 (6 bases). Germline assignment: CDR1 SNHLY and CDR2 FYNNEI. The CDR3 totals 15 residues. Trimming shortened V by 6 bases and J by 5 bases, and 16 bases separated the two germline ends. CDR3 sequence reads: CASRGTQTRNEKLFF. The CDR3 bases are TGTGCCAGCAGAGGGACACAAACAAGGAATGAAAAACTGTTTTTT.

The chain joins TRBV29-1 to TRBJ2-3; 10 positions match TRBD2. The CDR3 length is 13 residues. J gave up 3 bases and V 6 bases, and 3 bases lay outside the gene matches. Germline V gene data show CDR1 as SQVTM and CDR2 as ANQGSEA. This CDR3 reads CSVKRGGTDTQYF. The CDR3 coding sequence is TGCAGCGTAAAGCGGGGGGGGACAGATACGCAGTATTTT.

V usage is TRBV4-3 and J usage is TRBJ2-3; 10 bases line up with TRBD2. Trimming removed 4 bases from V and 5 bases from J; junction bases left unmatched: 0. Germline V CDR1 and CDR2: LGHNA, YSLEER. CDR3 length equals 13 residues. The CDR3 bases are TGCGCCAGCAGCCCTAGCGGGAGAGATACGCAGTATTTT. Translating it yields CASSPSGRDTQYF.

This rearrangement joins TRBV27 to TRBJ2-2, with D possibly TRBD2 on 5 matching bases. Trimming left V 6 bases short and J 4 bases short, with 12 bases between. CDR1 is MNHEY and CDR2 is SMNVEV in the germline V gene (reference sequence). There are 14 residues in the CDR3. The CDR3 loop reads CASRNLATTGELFF. CDR3 in DNA: TGTGCCAGCAGAAACTTAGCGACCACCGGGGAGCTGTTTTTT.

This chain uses TRBV12-3 or TRBV12-4 with TRBJ1-1, with 8 bases that match TRBD1. V lost 6 bases to trimming and J lost 5 bases; unmatched junction nucleotides: 5. CDR3 length equals 13 residues. CDR3 coding DNA: TGTGCCAGCAGATCGACAGGGGAAACTGAAGCTTTCTTT. Translation: CASRSTGETEAFF.